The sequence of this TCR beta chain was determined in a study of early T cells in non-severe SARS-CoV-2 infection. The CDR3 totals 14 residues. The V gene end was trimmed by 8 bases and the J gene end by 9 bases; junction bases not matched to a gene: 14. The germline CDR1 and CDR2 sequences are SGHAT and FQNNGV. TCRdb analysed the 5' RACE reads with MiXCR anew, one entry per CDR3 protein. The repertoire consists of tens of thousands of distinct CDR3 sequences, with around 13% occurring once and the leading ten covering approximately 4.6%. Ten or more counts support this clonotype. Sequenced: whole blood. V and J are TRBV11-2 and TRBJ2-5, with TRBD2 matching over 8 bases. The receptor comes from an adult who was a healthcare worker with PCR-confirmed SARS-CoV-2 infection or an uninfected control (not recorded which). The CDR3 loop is CASSARGGPGAQYF. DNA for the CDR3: TGTGCCAGCTCAGCACGGGGGGGTCCGGGGGCCCAGTACTTC.